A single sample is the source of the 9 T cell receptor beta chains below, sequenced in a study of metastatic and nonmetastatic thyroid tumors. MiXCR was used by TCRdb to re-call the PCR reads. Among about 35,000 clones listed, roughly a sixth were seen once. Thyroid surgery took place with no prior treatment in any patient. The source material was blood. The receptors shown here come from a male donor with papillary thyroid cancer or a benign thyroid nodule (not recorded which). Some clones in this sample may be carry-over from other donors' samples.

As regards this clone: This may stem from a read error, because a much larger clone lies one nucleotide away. CDR3 protein: CASSVRGHLDEQFF. In DNA, the CDR3 is TGTGCCAGCAGCGTAAGAGGACACCTCGATGAGCAGTTCTTC. V and J are TRBV9 and TRBJ2-1; D possibly corresponds to TRBD1 (5 bases). The germline V and J ends were trimmed by 1 base and 8 bases, with 13 bases remaining between them. CDR1 and CDR2 from the germline V gene are SGDLS and YYNGEE. This CDR3 is 14 amino acids long. The whole variable domain, filled in from reference TRBV9 and TRBJ2-1, reads DSGVTQTPKHLITATGQRVTLRCSPRSGDLSVYWYQQSLDQGLQFLIQYYNGEERAKGNILERFSAQQFPDLHSELNLSSLELGDSALYFCASSVRGHLDEQFFGPGTRLTVL.

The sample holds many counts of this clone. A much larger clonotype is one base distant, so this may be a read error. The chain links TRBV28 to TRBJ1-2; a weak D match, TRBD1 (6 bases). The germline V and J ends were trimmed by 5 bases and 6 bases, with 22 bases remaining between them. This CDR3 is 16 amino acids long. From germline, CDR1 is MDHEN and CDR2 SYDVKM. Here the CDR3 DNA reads TGTGCCAGCAGTCCGCCGTTGGCAGGGGAAGGGGATGGCTACACCTTC. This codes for CASSPPLAGEGDGYTF.

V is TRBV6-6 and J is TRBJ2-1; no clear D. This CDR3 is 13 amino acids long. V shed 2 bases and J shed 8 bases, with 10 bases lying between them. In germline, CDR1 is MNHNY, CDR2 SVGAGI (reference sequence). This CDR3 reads CASSYPRRHEQFF. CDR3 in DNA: TGTGCCAGCAGTTACCCCCGCAGGCATGAGCAGTTCTTC.

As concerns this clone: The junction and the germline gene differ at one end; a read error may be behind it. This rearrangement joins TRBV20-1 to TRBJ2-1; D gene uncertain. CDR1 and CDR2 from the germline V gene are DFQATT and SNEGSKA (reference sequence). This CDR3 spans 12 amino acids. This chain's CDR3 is CGAMDRNNEQFF. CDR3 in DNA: TGCGGTGCGATGGATAGAAACAATGAGCAGTTCTTC.

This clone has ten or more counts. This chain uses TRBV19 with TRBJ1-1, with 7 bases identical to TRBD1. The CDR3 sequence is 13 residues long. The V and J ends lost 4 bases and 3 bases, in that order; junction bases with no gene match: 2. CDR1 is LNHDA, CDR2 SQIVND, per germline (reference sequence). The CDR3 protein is CASSTDRDTEAFF. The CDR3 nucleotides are TGTGCCAGTAGTACCGACAGGGACACTGAAGCTTTCTTT.

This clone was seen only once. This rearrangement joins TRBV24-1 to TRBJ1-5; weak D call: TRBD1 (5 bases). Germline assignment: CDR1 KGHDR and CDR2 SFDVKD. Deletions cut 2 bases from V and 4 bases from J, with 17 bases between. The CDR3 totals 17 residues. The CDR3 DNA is TGTGCCACCAGTGATTCCTATCACAACAGGCTGAATCAGCCCCAGCATTTT. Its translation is CATSDSYHNRLNQPQHF.

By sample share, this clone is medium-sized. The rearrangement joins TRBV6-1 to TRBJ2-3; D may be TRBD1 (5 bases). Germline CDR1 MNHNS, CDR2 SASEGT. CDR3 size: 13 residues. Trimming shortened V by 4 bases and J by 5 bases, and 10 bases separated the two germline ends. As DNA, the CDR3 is TGTGCCAGCAGTGGGACAATACGAGATACGCAGTATTTT. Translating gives CASSGTIRDTQYF.

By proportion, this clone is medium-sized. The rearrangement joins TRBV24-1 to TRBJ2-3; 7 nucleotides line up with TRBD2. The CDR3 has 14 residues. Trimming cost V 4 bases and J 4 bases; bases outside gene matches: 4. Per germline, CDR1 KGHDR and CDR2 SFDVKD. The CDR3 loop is CATSEVGRADTQYF. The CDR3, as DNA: TGTGCCACCAGTGAAGTTGGGAGGGCAGATACGCAGTATTTT.

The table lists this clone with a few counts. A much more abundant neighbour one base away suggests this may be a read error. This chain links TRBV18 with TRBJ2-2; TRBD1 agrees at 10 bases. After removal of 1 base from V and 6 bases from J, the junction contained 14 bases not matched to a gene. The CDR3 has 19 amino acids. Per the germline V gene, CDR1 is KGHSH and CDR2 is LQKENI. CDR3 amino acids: CASSPRLAGTGDSPGELFF. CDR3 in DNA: TGTGCCAGCTCACCACGGTTAGCCGGGACAGGGGATAGTCCCGGGGAGCTGTTTTTT.